Following are 14 T cell receptor beta chains from one sample sequenced in a study of control samples from healthy donors and cancer patients. Produced via immunoSEQ multiplex PCR; TCRdb's table is partial and in-frame only. The data hold about 120,000 clones, with 80% to 90% observed a single time. The sample consisted of blood. These receptors originate from a middle-aged man in good health.

DNA for the CDR3: TGTGCCAGTTCCGTTCTAGAGAGAGCAGGTTGGGGCAATCAGCCCCAGCATTTT. It yields the protein CASSVLERAGWGNQPQHF. The chain has TRBV19 and TRBJ1-5; D is undetermined. The length of the CDR3 is 18 residues. Germline CDR1 LNHDA, CDR2 SQIVND (reference sequence). V was cut by 8 bases and J by 2 bases, with 25 bases left in between.

V and J are TRBV5-6 and TRBJ1-1; D possibly corresponds to TRBD1 (5 bases). The CDR3 has 15 residues. Trimming took 3 bases from V and 0 from J, leaving 12 bases between them. Per the germline V gene, CDR1 is SGHDT and CDR2 is YYEEEE. CDR3 region: CASSSGPSMNTEAFF. In nucleotides, the CDR3 is TGTGCCAGCAGCTCGGGACCGAGCATGAACACTGAAGCTTTCTTT.

V usage is TRBV6-5 and J usage is TRBJ1-1, with D possibly TRBD1 on 5 matching bases. CDR1 is MNHEY, CDR2 SVGAGI, per germline. The CDR3 totals 11 residues. Trimming left V 5 bases short and J 12 bases short, with 13 bases between. CDR3 in amino acids: CASSHLGETFF. CDR3 nucleotide sequence: TGTGCCAGCAGTCATCTGGGGGAGACTTTCTTT.

This clone has a handful of counts. This chain joins TRBV7-8 and TRBJ2-6; weak D call: TRBD1 (6 bases). This CDR3 contains 18 residues. The germline gives CDR1 SGHVS, CDR2 FQNEAQ. Trimming took off 5 bases at V and 0 bases at J, with 17 bases between the two ends. CDR3 in amino acids: CASSATGLDFSGANVLTF. CDR3 DNA: TGTGCCAGCAGCGCGACAGGACTTGACTTCTCTGGGGCCAACGTCCTGACTTTC. The full variable domain, its missing parts supplied by reference TRBV7-8 and TRBJ2-6, is GAGVSQSPRYKVAKRGQDVALRCDPISGHVSLFWYQQALGQGPEFLTYFQNEAQLDKSGLPSDRFFAERPEGSVSTLKIQRTQQEDSAVYLCASSATGLDFSGANVLTFGAGSRLTVL.

The chain is built from TRBV4-1 and TRBJ2-2, with 7 bases fitting TRBD2. CDR1 is MGHRA, CDR2 YSYEKL, per germline. This CDR3 has 18 amino acids. J lost 4 bases, V lost 4 bases, and 15 bases had no gene match. The CDR3 DNA sequence: TGCGCCAGCAGCCTGACGGGACGGGGGGTCCTCGCCACCGGGGAGCTGTTTTTT. Its translation is CASSLTGRGVLATGELFF.

The V call is TRBV6-5, the J call TRBJ1-3, with 7 bases aligning to TRBD1. Germline V lookup: CDR1 MNHEY, CDR2 SVGAGI. The CDR3 spans 15 residues. V lost 5 bases to trimming and J lost 9 bases; unmatched junction nucleotides: 13. CDR3 DNA: TGTGCCAGCAGTCCGTCGACAGGGTTTTTCGGCACCATATATTTT. It translates to CASSPSTGFFGTIYF.

The gene calls are TRBV10-3 and TRBJ2-4, with 12 bases lining up with TRBD1. Trimming cost V 3 bases and J 7 bases; bases outside gene matches: 10. CDR3 size: 17 residues. Germline CDR1 reads ENHRY; CDR2 reads SYGVKD. CDR3 sequence: CAISDSGTGGATNIQYF. The DNA of the CDR3 is TGTGCCATCAGTGATTCCGGGACAGGGGGCGCGACTAACATTCAGTACTTC.

The chain combines TRBV10-1 with TRBJ1-1; D is possibly TRBD1 (5 bases). The V gene lost 6 bases and the J gene lost 1 base, with 15 bases spanning the gap. Germline V gene sequence: CDR1 WNHNN, CDR2 SYGVQD (reference sequence). The CDR3 runs 15 residues. The CDR3 DNA follows: TGCGCCAGCAGAAAACACGGGGGTAAGAACACTGAAGCTTTCTTT. It translates to CASRKHGGKNTEAFF.

The chain links TRBV7-9 to TRBJ1-3; tentative D call: TRBD1 (5 bases). In germline, CDR1 is SEHNR, CDR2 FQNEAQ (reference sequence). The CDR3 is made up of 12 amino acids. The V end lost 6 bases, the J end lost 8 bases, and 11 bases lay between the germline ends. CDR3 bases: TGTGCCAGCAGTCCCGGGGCCTACACCATATATTTT. Amino acids: CASSPGAYTIYF.

The chain links TRBV7-2 to TRBJ1-5, with D possibly TRBD1 on 5 matching bases. Germline lookup yields CDR1 SGHTA and CDR2 FQGNSA. The CDR3 sequence is 17 residues long. Between the trimmed V and J ends, which lost 3 bases and 0 bases, there was a span of 15 bases. CDR3 sequence reads: CASSFRSLGLSNQPQHF. DNA for the CDR3: TGTGCCAGCAGCTTTCGGTCTTTGGGACTTAGCAATCAGCCCCAGCATTTT.

J is TRBJ1-6 and V is TRBV12-3 or TRBV12-4; 7 nucleotides line up with TRBD1. The CDR3 spans 13 residues. The V and J ends lost 5 bases and 10 bases, in that order; junction bases with no gene match: 5. Here the CDR3 reads CASSRGGGSPLHF. For the CDR3, the DNA is TGTGCCAGCAGTCGAGGGGGCGGGTCACCCCTCCACTTT.

This chain links TRBV25-1 with TRBJ1-4; D is undetermined. V lost 5 bases and J 2 bases, leaving 3 bases between the germline ends. Germline loops: CDR1 MGHDK, CDR2 SYGVNS. The CDR3 consists of 12 residues. The CDR3 DNA reads as TGTGCCAGCAGTCAGACTAATGAAAAACTGTTTTTT. Protein: CASSQTNEKLFF.

This clone was recorded once. The chain has TRBV19 and TRBJ1-6, with 8 bases that match TRBD1. J lost 10 bases, V lost 5 bases, and 7 bases had no gene match. The germline gives CDR1 LNHDA, CDR2 SQIVND (reference sequence). This CDR3 contains 14 residues. The CDR3 sequence is CASSEDRGLSPLHF. The CDR3 DNA reads TGTGCCAGTAGTGAAGACAGGGGTTTATCACCCCTCCACTTT.

V and J are TRBV24-1 and TRBJ2-1, with unresolved D. The CDR3 loop spans 14 amino acids. Germline V gene data show CDR1 as KGHDR and CDR2 as SFDVKD. V shed 3 bases and J shed 6 bases, with 11 bases lying between them. The DNA for the CDR3 is TGTGCCACCAGTGATATCCAACAACCCAATGAGCAGTTCTTC. The encoded protein is CATSDIQQPNEQFF.